The T cell receptor (beta chain) under discussion was sequenced for a study of blood T cell repertoires in COVID-19. In the study overall: Samples representing acute and convalescent COVID-19 were sourced from the United States, Italy and Spain.

Trimming removed 5 bases at V and 7 bases at J, with 7 bases between. Germline CDR1 is SGHKS and CDR2 is YYEKEE (reference sequence). The CDR3 has 12 residues. The table came from immunoSEQ multiplex PCR; TCRdb's copy has only in-frame clones and leaves some out. The repertoire holds around 84,000 clones, 78% seen once, with about a third in the top ten. The source material was peripheral blood. The V gene is TRBV5-5, the J gene TRBJ1-6; the D is unclear. The sequence was obtained from a man aged 55 to 70 with COVID-19, enrolled during active disease. This CDR3 is CASSSVNSPLHF. The CDR3 coding sequence is TGTGCCAGCAGTTCAGTAAATTCACCCCTCCACTTT.